These 8 T cell receptor beta chains came from one sample sequenced in a study of T cells after yellow fever vaccination. TCRdb independently ran MiXCR on the 5' RACE reads; one entry per CDR3 protein. This repertoire shows hundreds of thousands of distinct CDR3 sequences, around 3.6% found once; its top ten account for less than 25%. Sequenced material: PBMCs, taken on the day of the yellow fever booster vaccination. These receptors originate from a man aged 18-30 years who received the YFV17D yellow fever vaccine.

This clonotype was seen many times. The CDR3 DNA is TGCGCCAGCAGCTTGGAACCGAATCAGCCCCAGCATTTT. It yields the protein CASSLEPNQPQHF. The gene calls are TRBV5-1 and TRBJ1-5, with D uncertain. Germline V gene sequence: CDR1 SGHRS, CDR2 YFSETQ. The CDR3 spans 13 residues. The V gene lost 0 bases and the J gene lost 4 bases, with 5 bases spanning the gap.

This clonotype was seen ten or more times. The V gene is TRBV7-9, the J gene TRBJ2-1, with TRBD1 identical over 8 bases. The CDR3 covers 16 residues. V was pared by 1 base and J by 3 bases, with 5 bases of the junction left unmatched. Germline assignment: CDR1 SEHNR and CDR2 FQNEAQ (reference sequence). The CDR3 loop reads CASSLGTGRHYNEQFF. The CDR3 coding sequence is TGTGCCAGCAGCTTAGGGACAGGGCGACACTACAATGAGCAGTTCTTC.

This clonotype occurred many times. This chain joins TRBV10-1 and TRBJ2-7, with D possibly TRBD2 on 5 matching bases. Trimming stripped 4 bases from V and 6 bases from J, with 13 bases between. The CDR3 consists of 13 residues. In germline, CDR1 is WNHNN, CDR2 SYGVQD (reference sequence). DNA of the CDR3: TGCGCCAGCAGTGGTTATTCCCGGGGCGAGCAGTACTTC. This encodes CASSGYSRGEQYF.

This clonotype showed up many times. The V call is TRBV6-6, the J call TRBJ2-3; D uncertain. Germline values: CDR1 MNHNY, CDR2 SVGAGI (reference sequence). Trimming stripped 0 bases from V and 10 bases from J, with 8 bases between. This CDR3 spans 12 amino acids. CDR3 sequence (DNA): TGTGCCAGCAGTTACTCGTTGGATCCGCAGTATTTT. This gives the protein CASSYSLDPQYF.

This chain uses TRBV5-4 with TRBJ1-1; D gene uncertain. The CDR3 loop spans 13 amino acids. Between the trimmed V and J ends, which lost 5 bases and 5 bases, there was a span of 13 bases. Germline assignment: CDR1 SGHNT and CDR2 YYREEE (reference sequence). The CDR3 here is CASRSPGETEAFF. Here the CDR3 DNA reads TGTGCCAGCAGATCCCCCGGAGAGACTGAAGCTTTCTTT.

This clonotype was seen repeatedly, ten times or more. The V and J genes are TRBV7-2 and TRBJ2-7, with TRBD1 matching 10 bases. This CDR3 spans 14 amino acids. Germline V CDR1 and CDR2: SGHTA, FQGNSA. Trimming removed 1 base from V and 8 bases from J; junction bases left unmatched: 5. This CDR3 is CASSLGSGQGKQYF. DNA for the CDR3: TGTGCCAGCAGCTTAGGATCGGGACAGGGGAAGCAGTACTTC.

This clonotype has a count of ten or more. The rearrangement joins TRBV28 to TRBJ1-4, with D possibly being TRBD1 (5 bases). The CDR3 is 15 residues long. Germline CDR1 MDHEN, CDR2 SYDVKM. Trimming left V 5 bases short and J 4 bases short, with 14 bases between. CDR3: CASSILGTGNEKLFF. CDR3 coding DNA: TGTGCCAGCAGTATCCTCGGGACGGGTAATGAAAAACTGTTTTTT. The variable domain in full, with the rest retrieved from reference TRBV28 and TRBJ1-4, is DVKVTQSSRYLVKRTGEKVFLECVQDMDHENMFWYRQDPGLGLRLIYFSYDVKMKEKGDIPEGYSVSREKKERFSLILESASTNQTSMYLCASSILGTGNEKLFFGSGTQLSVL.

This clonotype was counted at least ten times. This chain uses TRBV5-1 with TRBJ2-5; possibly TRBD1 or TRBD2 for D (5 bases each). The ends were cut back, 1 base at V and 4 bases at J, with 11 bases in the middle. The germline CDR1 and CDR2 sequences are SGHRS and YFSETQ. The CDR3 extends over 14 amino acids. CDR3 bases: TGCGCCAGCAGCTTGAAGTTGGGGGTAGAGACCCAGTACTTC. Protein product: CASSLKLGVETQYF.